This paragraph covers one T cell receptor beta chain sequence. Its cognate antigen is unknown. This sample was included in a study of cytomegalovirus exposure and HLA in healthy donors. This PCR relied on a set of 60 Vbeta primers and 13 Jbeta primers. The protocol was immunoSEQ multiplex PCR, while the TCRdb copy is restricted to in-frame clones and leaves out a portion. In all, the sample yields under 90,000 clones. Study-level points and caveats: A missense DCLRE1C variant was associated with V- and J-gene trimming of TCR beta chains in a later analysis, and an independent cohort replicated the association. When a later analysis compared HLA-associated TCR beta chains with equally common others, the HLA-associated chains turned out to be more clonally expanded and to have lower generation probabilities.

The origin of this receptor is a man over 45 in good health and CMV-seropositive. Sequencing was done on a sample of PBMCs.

CDR3 nucleotides: TGTGCCAGCAGCCAGACTAGCGGGAGCTCCTACAATGAGCAGTTCTTC. Encoded protein: CASSQTSGSSYNEQFF. The gene calls are TRBV14 and TRBJ2-1; 12 bases are shared with TRBD2. Germline trimming cut 3 bases from V and 0 bases from J; bases unmatched to any gene: 0. CDR3 size: 16 residues. Germline loops: CDR1 SGHDN, CDR2 FVKESK.